This TCR beta chain was observed in a study of blood T cell repertoires in COVID-19. Sequencing used immunoSEQ multiplex PCR; TCRdb keeps in-frame clones, though not all of them. The sample records 130,000 to 150,000 clones, over 75% being singletons. Germline V gene lookup returns CDR1 SGHVS and CDR2 FNYEAQ. This CDR3 is 14 amino acids long. Trimming removed 5 bases at V and 6 bases at J, with 16 bases between. The clonotype originates from a man aged 60 to 75 with active or convalescent COVID-19. V and J are TRBV7-6 and TRBJ1-2, with D possibly matching TRBD1 (5 bases). Input material: peripheral blood. Written as DNA, the CDR3 is TGTGCCAGCAGCGCCATGGGGGGGGAAGATGGCTACACCTTC. Amino acid sequence: CASSAMGGEDGYTF.